Listed below are T cell receptor beta chains from one sample, sequenced in a study of blood T cells in healthy people across ages. TCRdb re-called the 5' RACE reads with MiXCR, one entry per CDR3 protein. The sample lists 800,000 to 950,000 distinct CDR3 sequences, about 27% occurring once. These data also featured in a second study, about T cells of mothers and their children.

Input material: blood. The origin of the receptors is a middle-aged woman in good health. Both conserved end residues are part of each CDR3. A D gene is named only where the DNA matches it firmly. Rows may omit the clone size; those that give it use once, few, many or a size class.

v_gene	abundance	d_gene	j_gene	CDR3aa	CDR3nt
TRBV5-1	-	-	TRBJ2-5	CASSLGLHSRETQYF	TGCGCCAGCAGCTTGGGTCTCCACTCCAGAGAGACCCAGTACTTC
TRBV5-6	many	TRBD2	TRBJ2-5	CASSLVASGRETQYF	TGTGCCAGCAGCTTGGTGGCTAGCGGGCGCGAGACCCAGTACTTC
TRBV15	-	-	TRBJ2-7	CATSPKGRDPTYEQYF	TGTGCCACCAGCCCCAAAGGCCGGGACCCGACCTACGAGCAGTACTTC
TRBV9	many	TRBD2	TRBJ2-3	CASSSRTSGDTDTQYF	TGTGCCAGCAGCTCCCGGACTAGCGGGGACACAGATACGCAGTATTTT
TRBV18	many	TRBD1	TRBJ1-2	CASSPSRTGPGYTF	TGTGCCAGCTCACCATCCAGGACAGGTCCTGGCTACACCTTC
TRBV6-2/TRBV6-3	-	TRBD2	TRBJ2-4	CASSYQRGSYGQYF	TGTGCCAGCAGCTATCAGCGGGGGAGCTACGGGCAGTACTTC
TRBV29-1	many	TRBD2	TRBJ2-3	CSVAGGGGGDTQYF	TGCAGCGTTGCCGGTGGCGGGGGGGGAGATACGCAGTATTTT
TRBV11-2	-	TRBD2	TRBJ2-5	CASTSPVSGGLYQETQYF	TGTGCCAGCACGTCACCGGTCAGCGGGGGGCTATACCAAGAGACCCAGTACTTC
TRBV12-3/TRBV12-4	many	-	TRBJ2-1	CASTSRGNQFF	TGTGCCAGCACCTCAAGGGGCAACCAGTTCTTC
TRBV28	few	-	TRBJ1-5	CASSLSGGGPHSNQPQHF	TGTGCCAGCAGTTTATCCGGAGGGGGGCCTCATAGCAATCAGCCCCAGCATTTT
TRBV20-1	few	TRBD1	TRBJ1-2	CSARDPRGQGGYTF	TGCAGTGCTAGAGACCCCAGGGGGCAGGGAGGCTACACCTTC
TRBV20-1	many	-	TRBJ1-6	CSARDGNNSPLHF	TGCAGTGCTAGAGATGGTAATAATTCACCCCTCCACTTT
TRBV29-1	once	-	TRBJ2-7	CSVDTGTRVAYEQYF	TGCAGCGTTGACACGGGGACGAGAGTAGCCTACGAGCAGTACTTC
TRBV3-1	-	-	TRBJ1-1	CASSQMGGEAFF	TGTGCCAGCAGCCAAATGGGCGGGGAAGCTTTCTTT
TRBV2	-	TRBD1	TRBJ1-1	CASTDRGKTEAFF	TGTGCCAGCACAGACAGGGGGAAAACTGAAGCTTTCTTT
TRBV2	-	-	TRBJ2-5	CASSSQGGPKETQYF	TGTGCCAGCAGCTCACAGGGGGGGCCTAAAGAGACCCAGTACTTC
TRBV27	-	-	TRBJ1-5	CASRVQFTSNQPQHF	TGTGCCAGCAGAGTACAGTTCACTAGCAATCAGCCCCAGCATTTT
TRBV7-3	few	-	TRBJ2-7	CASSLGRGHEQYF	TGTGCCAGCAGCTTAGGCAGGGGCCACGAGCAGTACTTC
TRBV29-1	few	-	TRBJ2-7	CSATFTGKAFYEQYF	TGCAGCGCTACCTTCACAGGGAAAGCGTTCTACGAGCAGTACTTC
TRBV2	-	TRBD1	TRBJ2-7	CASREGQGAYEQYF	TGTGCCAGCAGGGAGGGACAGGGGGCGTATGAGCAGTACTTC
TRBV27	many	TRBD1	TRBJ2-5	CASSFRQGDLETQYF	TGTGCCAGCAGTTTCCGACAGGGGGATTTGGAGACCCAGTACTTC
TRBV6-6	few	-	TRBJ1-1	CASSRQQLNTEAFF	TGTGCCAGCAGCAGACAGCAGCTGAACACTGAAGCTTTCTTT